The next 20 T cell receptor beta chains were all read from a single sample in a study of T cell changes during pregnancy in multiple sclerosis. Clones were sequenced by immunoSEQ multiplex PCR, and TCRdb holds only the in-frame ones, with some missing. The data hold 58,000 or so clones, with 80% to 95% observed a single time. This specimen was peripheral blood, taken in the first trimester of pregnancy. The receptors shown here come from a female donor with multiple sclerosis, enrolled in a pregnancy study.

The chain is built from TRBV19 and TRBJ2-3; 13 bases match TRBD2. V lost 8 bases, J lost 3 bases, and 14 bases stayed unmatched. CDR1 is LNHDA and CDR2 is SQIVND in the germline V gene (reference sequence). This CDR3 region has 18 residues. CDR3 sequence reads: CASAGTSGTVKTTDTQYF. The DNA for the CDR3 is TGTGCCAGTGCCGGGACTAGCGGGACGGTAAAGACGACAGATACGCAGTATTTT.

The chain joins TRBV6-5 to TRBJ2-1; 11 bases map to TRBD2. The J segment lost 6 bases and the V segment lost 2 bases, leaving 0 bases of the junction unmatched. Germline CDR1 reads MNHEY; CDR2 reads SVGAGI. The CDR3 consists of 14 residues. The CDR3 nucleotides read TGTGCCAGCAGTTACGGGACTAGCGGCAATGAGCAGTTCTTC. Its protein is CASSYGTSGNEQFF.

This clone has a single count. The rearrangement links TRBV10-3 to TRBJ2-7; 9 bases are shared with TRBD2. The CDR3 runs to 16 residues. V shed 3 bases and J 0 bases; nucleotides not matched to a gene: 6. Germline assignment: CDR1 ENHRY and CDR2 SYGVKD. CDR3 nucleotide sequence: TGTGCCATCAGTGAAGAAGGTAGCGGGAGCTCCTACGAGCAGTACTTC. It specifies CAISEEGSGSSYEQYF.

This clone has a single count. The chain couples TRBV5-1 to TRBJ1-3, with D possibly being TRBD1 (6 bases). The V end was cut by 3 bases, the J end by 1 base, with 8 bases between. This CDR3 comprises 14 residues. Germline values: CDR1 SGHRS, CDR2 YFSETQ. The CDR3 DNA reads TGCGCCAGCAGCTCCGGACAGTCTGGAAACACCATATATTTT. This sequence encodes CASSSGQSGNTIYF.

This rearrangement joins TRBV7-9 to TRBJ1-4; D is ambiguous. The CDR3 extends over 16 amino acids. The germline V gene has CDR1 SEHNR and CDR2 FQNEAQ (reference sequence). Deletions cut 5 bases from V and 3 bases from J, with 16 bases between. This CDR3 is CASSPALDLANEKLFF. In nucleotides, the CDR3 is TGTGCCAGCAGCCCGGCGCTTGACCTAGCTAATGAAAAACTGTTTTTT. The full variable domain, with the rest looked up from reference TRBV7-9 and TRBJ1-4, is DTGVSQNPRHKITKRGQNVTFRCDPISEHNRLYWYRQTLGQGPEFLTYFQNEAQLEKSRLLSDRFSAERPKGSFSTLEIQRTEQGDSAMYLCASSPALDLANEKLFFGSGTQLSVL.

This chain joins TRBV7-6 and TRBJ2-1, with 7 bases matching TRBD2. Trimming took 7 bases from V and 5 from J; bases not matched to a gene: 11. The germline V gene encodes CDR1 SGHVS and CDR2 FNYEAQ. The CDR3 runs 15 residues. The CDR3 is CASTWTTLADNEQFF. CDR3 bases: TGTGCCAGCACATGGACGACTCTAGCGGACAATGAGCAGTTCTTC.

The table lists this clone with a count of one. V is TRBV5-1 and J is TRBJ2-7, with D possibly matching TRBD2 (6 bases). Germline CDR1 SGHRS, CDR2 YFSETQ. CDR3 length equals 13 residues. V was clipped by 5 bases and J by 4 bases, with 13 bases between them. DNA of the CDR3: TGCGCCAGCAGACGGGAGTCGTCATACGAGCAGTACTTC. Protein sequence: CASRRESSYEQYF.

The V gene is TRBV7-2, the J gene TRBJ2-7; TRBD2 aligns across 7 bases. The CDR3 runs 15 residues. Losses at the gene ends were 3 bases for V and 4 bases for J; bases not matched to a gene: 9. Looked up from germline, CDR1 is SGHTA and CDR2 is FQGNSA. In DNA, the CDR3 is TGTGCCAGCAGCTTTTGGGCGGGAGACCATTACGAGCAGTACTTC. Translated: CASSFWAGDHYEQYF.

The J gene is TRBJ2-3, the V gene TRBV11-3; 11 bases are shared with TRBD2. The junction had 4 bases not matched to a gene; V was cut back by 4 bases and J by 1 base. CDR3 length: 16 residues. Germline CDR1 is SGHNT and CDR2 is YENEEA. The CDR3 reads CASSYLAGGRTDTQYF. The CDR3 DNA sequence: TGTGCCAGCAGCTACTTAGCGGGAGGGCGCACAGATACGCAGTATTTT. The variable domain in full, with the rest retrieved from reference TRBV11-3 and TRBJ2-3, is EAGVVQSPRYKIIEKKQPVAFWCNPISGHNTLYWYLQNLGQGPELLIRYENEEAVDDSQLPKDRFSAERLKGVDSTLKIQPAELGDSAVYLCASSYLAGGRTDTQYFGPGTRLTVL.

The genes are TRBV10-3 and TRBJ2-1; 7 bases map to TRBD1. The V gene's germline CDR1 is ENHRY and CDR2 SYGVKD. The V gene end was trimmed by 7 bases and the J gene end by 10 bases; junction bases not matched to a gene: 10. The CDR3 length is 13 residues. CDR3 protein: CAIKLELGQEQFF. CDR3 nucleotides: TGTGCCATCAAACTGGAGTTGGGACAGGAGCAGTTCTTC.

The chain has TRBV27 and TRBJ1-4, with 9 bases fitting TRBD1. CDR1 is MNHEY, CDR2 SMNVEV, per germline (reference sequence). J was trimmed by 6 bases and V by 6 bases; bases with no gene match: 8. The CDR3 is 15 amino acids. CDR3 sequence reads: CASRYTGGSHEKLFF. The CDR3 DNA follows: TGTGCCAGCAGATATACAGGGGGCTCTCATGAAAAACTGTTTTTT. The complete variable domain, with remaining parts taken from reference TRBV27 and TRBJ1-4, reads EAQVTQNPRYLITVTGKKLTVTCSQNMNHEYMSWYRQDPGLGLRQIYYSMNVEVTDKGDVPEGYKVSRKEKRNFPLILESPSPNQTSLYFCASRYTGGSHEKLFFGSGTQLSVL.

This sequence joins TRBV5-1 and TRBJ1-1; maybe TRBD1 (6 bases). Trimming shortened V by 3 bases and J by 1 base, and 13 bases separated the two germline ends. The CDR3 covers 15 residues. The germline gives CDR1 SGHRS, CDR2 YFSETQ. In DNA form, the CDR3 reads TGCGCCAGCAGCTCCCGGACAGCCTCGAACACTGAAGCTTTCTTT. Encoded protein: CASSSRTASNTEAFF.

The chain recombines TRBV2 with TRBJ1-5; D gene uncertain. Germline CDR1 reads SNHLY; CDR2 reads FYNNEI. The CDR3 covers 15 residues. Trimming took off 5 bases at V and 2 bases at J, with 13 bases between the two ends. The CDR3, as DNA: TGTGCCAGCAGTAGAGACTTGTCGGGCAATCAGCCCCAGCATTTT. As protein: CASSRDLSGNQPQHF.

The gene calls are TRBV5-4 and TRBJ1-2; 9 bases align to TRBD1. Germline CDR1 SGHNT, CDR2 YYREEE (reference sequence). CDR3 length: 16 residues. V gave up 0 bases and J gave up 6 bases; unmatched junction bases: 9. The chain's CDR3 is CASSLDTGTGIHGYTF. The CDR3 DNA sequence: TGTGCCAGCAGCTTGGATACCGGGACAGGGATTCATGGCTACACCTTC.

This chain connects TRBV6-5 to TRBJ2-3; 8 bases line up with TRBD2. The germline V gene encodes CDR1 MNHEY and CDR2 SVGAGI. The CDR3 has 16 residues. Losses at the gene ends were 0 bases for V and 4 bases for J; bases not matched to a gene: 6. This chain's CDR3 is CASSYSAGDRADTQYF. In nucleotides, the CDR3 is TGTGCCAGCAGTTACTCAGCGGGAGATAGGGCAGATACGCAGTATTTT.

The chain links TRBV21-1 to TRBJ1-2; no DNA check was done on the table's D call, TRBD1. TRBV21-1 has pseudogene status. This CDR3 spans 15 amino acids. CDR3 sequence (DNA): TGTGCCAGCAGCACCATACAGGGGGCTAACTATGGCTACACCTTC. Its protein product is CASSTIQGANYGYTF.

The chain recombines TRBV2 with TRBJ2-3, with TRBD1 identical over 11 bases. CDR1 SNHLY and CDR2 FYNNEI come from the germline V gene. V lost 8 bases to trimming and J lost 1 base; unmatched junction nucleotides: 17. CDR3 length equals 19 residues. CDR3 DNA: TGTGCCAGCGAATCGGGGACAGGGGGTCCGTGGCGGGGCACAGATACGCAGTATTTT. It is translated as CASESGTGGPWRGTDTQYF. Full variable domain (rest looked up from reference TRBV2 and TRBJ2-3): EPEVTQTPSHQVTQMGQEVILRCVPISNHLYFYWYRQILGQKVEFLVSFYNNEISEKSEIFDDQFSVERPDGSNFTLKIRSTKLEDSAMYFCASESGTGGPWRGTDTQYFGPGTRLTVL.

The chain carries TRBV28 and TRBJ2-7; 9 positions agree with TRBD2. Trimming removed 6 bases from V and 5 bases from J; junction bases left unmatched: 11. Germline CDR1 and CDR2: MDHEN and SYDVKM. The length of the CDR3 is 15 residues. The CDR3 bases are TGTGCCAGCAGCCGGGTGGCGGGAGGGCCACACGAGCAGTACTTC. It is translated as CASSRVAGGPHEQYF. Filled out from reference TRBV28 and TRBJ2-7, the complete variable domain reads DVKVTQSSRYLVKRTGEKVFLECVQDMDHENMFWYRQDPGLGLRLIYFSYDVKMKEKGDIPEGYSVSREKKERFSLILESASTNQTSMYLCASSRVAGGPHEQYFGPGTRLTVT.

The chain is built from TRBV11-3 and TRBJ2-3, with 13 bases aligning to TRBD2. CDR3 length: 15 amino acids. Germline loops: CDR1 SGHNT, CDR2 YENEEA. The J segment lost 4 bases and the V segment lost 5 bases, leaving 3 bases of the junction unmatched. The CDR3 spells CASSTSGRAADTQYF. CDR3 nucleotide sequence: TGTGCCAGCAGCACTAGCGGGAGGGCGGCAGATACGCAGTATTTT.

The chain recombines TRBV11-2 with TRBJ2-7, with 9 bases identical to TRBD1. The CDR3 extends over 17 amino acids. The germline V gene encodes CDR1 SGHAT and CDR2 FQNNGV. The ends lost 6 bases at V and 6 bases at J; junction bases unmatched: 18. CDR3 nucleotide sequence: TGTGCCAGCAGTCAGGGCATCCCCGGGACAGGGCAAGGCGAGCAGTACTTC. The encoded protein is CASSQGIPGTGQGEQYF.